A selection of T cell receptor beta chains follows, all from one sample in a study of T cells after yellow fever vaccination. MiXCR was run by TCRdb on the 5' RACE reads, yielding one entry per CDR3 protein. The table lists around 600,000 distinct CDR3 sequences, roughly an eighth of them singletons. Source: PBMCs, taken on the day of the yellow fever booster vaccination. The origin of the receptors is a man aged 30 to 45 who received the YFV17D yellow fever vaccine. Each CDR3 is given with its conserved first and last residue. A D gene is named only where the DNA matches it firmly. The listing skips clone size in some rows; elsewhere it reads once, few, many or a size class.

>.|TRBV12-3/TRBV12-4|TRBJ2-6|.
CASSHRFSGANVLTF
TGTGCCAGCAGTCATCGGTTCTCTGGGGCCAACGTCCTGACTTTC
>.|TRBV6-5|TRBJ2-3|.
CASSYFSGLDREVDTQYF
TGTGCCAGCAGTTACTTCTCCGGCCTCGACAGGGAGGTTGATACGCAGTATTTT
>many|TRBV7-8|TRBJ2-7|.
CASSFGGDWQYF
TGTGCCAGCAGCTTCGGTGGCGACTGGCAGTACTTC
>.|TRBV5-1|TRBJ2-7|.
CASSSITGELRVQYF
TGCGCCAGCAGCTCGATAACAGGAGAGCTACGAGTGCAGTACTTC
>few|TRBV6-5|TRBJ1-3|.
CASGSSRAGSGNTIYF
TGTGCCAGTGGTTCCTCCAGGGCTGGTTCTGGAAACACCATATATTTT
>.|TRBV7-7|TRBJ2-1|TRBD2
CASSLDWTSGRSYNEQFF
TGTGCTAGCAGCTTAGATTGGACTAGCGGGAGATCCTACAATGAGCAGTTCTTC
>once|TRBV7-9|TRBJ2-5|.
CASSSGTPYQETLYF
TGTGCCAGCAGCTCTGGGACGCCCTACCAAGAGACCCTGTACTTC
>few|TRBV12-3/TRBV12-4|TRBJ2-2|.
CASSKGDTGELFF
TGTGCCAGCAGCAAAGGGGACACCGGGGAGCTGTTTTTT
>few|TRBV7-6|TRBJ2-1|.
CARNPEGRNEQFF
TGTGCCAGGAACCCAGAGGGGCGCAATGAGCAGTTCTTC
>many|TRBV7-2|TRBJ2-1|TRBD2
CASSATSGNFYNEQFF
TGTGCCAGCAGCGCGACTAGCGGGAATTTCTACAATGAGCAGTTCTTC
>few|TRBV7-9|TRBJ2-2|TRBD1
CASRYVGRTGAGELFF
TGTGCCAGCAGATACGTAGGGAGGACAGGGGCCGGGGAGCTGTTTTTT
>few|TRBV18|TRBJ2-7|.
CASSPQGYDEQYF
TGTGCCAGCTCACCACAGGGGTACGACGAGCAGTACTTC
>few|TRBV27|TRBJ2-7|TRBD2
CASSLTPGTSYEQYF
TGTGCCAGCAGCCTGACCCCCGGGACTAGCTACGAGCAGTACTTC
>few|TRBV10-2|TRBJ1-2|TRBD1
CASIETGANYGYTF
TGCGCCAGCATCGAGACAGGGGCTAACTATGGCTACACCTTC
>many|TRBV10-3|TRBJ2-7|.
CAISSLSEEQYF
TGTGCCATCAGCAGCCTATCTGAAGAGCAGTACTTC
>.|TRBV25-1|TRBJ2-7|.
CATTRTETAYEQYF
TGTGCCACTACCCGGACGGAAACAGCCTACGAGCAGTACTTC
>.|TRBV15|TRBJ2-7|TRBD1
CATSKGQVAREQYF
TGTGCCACCAGCAAAGGACAGGTAGCCAGAGAGCAGTACTTC
>few|TRBV18|TRBJ1-1|TRBD1
CASSPGQGGEAFF
TGTGCCAGCTCACCCGGACAGGGAGGGGAAGCTTTCTTT
>.|TRBV5-1|TRBJ2-1|TRBD2
CASSPPASGRNEQFF
TGCGCCAGCAGCCCCCCGGCTAGCGGTCGTAATGAGCAGTTCTTC
>few|TRBV30|TRBJ1-6|.
CAWSVGTTNSPLHF
TGTGCCTGGAGTGTCGGGACAACTAATTCACCCCTCCACTTT
>few|TRBV4-2|TRBJ2-6|.
CASSHGFGEPGANVLTF
TGTGCCAGCAGCCACGGTTTCGGGGAGCCTGGGGCCAACGTCCTGACTTTC
>.|TRBV19|TRBJ2-7|.
CASSIRGPYEQYF
TGTGCCAGTAGTATAAGAGGGCCCTACGAGCAGTACTTC
>few|TRBV20-1|TRBJ2-7|TRBD1
CSAKGQLDSYEQYF
TGCAGTGCTAAGGGACAGCTTGACTCCTACGAGCAGTACTTC
>.|TRBV7-2|TRBJ2-1|.
CASKKGLNEQFF
TGTGCCAGCAAAAAGGGTTTGAATGAGCAGTTCTTC
>few|TRBV2|TRBJ1-2|.
CASSDWSYGYTF
TGTGCCAGCAGTGATTGGAGTTATGGCTACACCTTC
>few|TRBV20-1|TRBJ2-1|.
CSARQGGEFYNEQFF
TGCAGTGCTAGACAGGGGGGGGAATTCTACAATGAGCAGTTCTTC
>few|TRBV29-1|TRBJ2-3|TRBD2
CSAGTSGNTDTQYF
TGCAGCGCCGGGACTAGCGGGAACACAGATACGCAGTATTTT
>.|TRBV7-9|TRBJ2-1|.
CASRRGLVNEQFF
TGTGCCAGCAGGAGGGGCCTAGTCAATGAGCAGTTCTTC
>few|TRBV7-9|TRBJ2-7|.
CASSLDWDNYEQYF
TGTGCCAGCAGCTTAGACTGGGATAACTACGAGCAGTACTTC
>few|TRBV5-1|TRBJ2-4|.
CASSGGDSLKNIQYF
TGCGCCAGCAGCGGGGGGGACAGCCTAAAAAACATTCAGTACTTC
>many|TRBV28|TRBJ2-1|.
CASSSRGWRVSYNEQFF
TGTGCCAGCAGTTCCAGGGGGTGGAGGGTCTCCTACAATGAGCAGTTCTTC
>few|TRBV11-1|TRBJ2-2|TRBD2
CASSYGASGIANTGELFF
TGTGCCAGCAGCTATGGGGCTAGCGGGATCGCGAACACCGGGGAGCTGTTTTTT
>.|TRBV6-1|TRBJ2-1|.
CASSRTAEGEQFF
TGTGCCAGCAGTCGGACAGCCGAGGGTGAGCAGTTCTTC
>many|TRBV5-5|TRBJ2-7|.
CASSLTGDYEQYF
TGTGCCAGCAGCTTAACAGGCGACTACGAGCAGTACTTC
>few|TRBV12-3/TRBV12-4|TRBJ2-5|.
CASRRGRETQYF
TGTGCCAGCCGACGTGGACGAGAGACCCAGTACTTC
>.|TRBV3-1|TRBJ2-2|.
CASSQASGATNTGELFF
TGTGCCAGCAGCCAAGCCTCAGGGGCGACGAACACCGGGGAGCTGTTTTTT
>.|TRBV24-1|TRBJ2-1|TRBD2
CATSDQKAAGASYNEQFF
TGTGCCACCAGTGATCAGAAAGCGGCGGGAGCCTCCTACAATGAGCAGTTCTTC
>.|TRBV19|TRBJ1-2|.
CASSASVGGYTF
TGTGCCAGTAGTGCATCGGTGGGAGGCTACACCTTC
>.|TRBV7-2|TRBJ2-4|.
CASRSPGETKNIQYF
TGTGCCAGCAGGAGCCCAGGGGAGACCAAAAACATTCAGTACTTC
>few|TRBV7-2|TRBJ2-1|TRBD2
CASVVLAGGLNEQFF
TGTGCCAGCGTGGTACTAGCGGGAGGCCTCAATGAGCAGTTCTTC
>.|TRBV15|TRBJ2-5|TRBD2
CATKEGGSETQYF
TGTGCCACCAAAGAGGGCGGGAGCGAGACCCAGTACTTC
>few|TRBV20-1|TRBJ2-1|.
CSAREVGLAEQFF
TGCAGTGCTAGAGAAGTGGGGTTAGCTGAGCAGTTCTTC
>.|TRBV9|TRBJ2-5|TRBD1
CASSVEDRSQETQYF
TGTGCCAGCAGCGTAGAGGACAGGTCTCAAGAGACCCAGTACTTC
>many|TRBV7-2|TRBJ2-1|.
CASSFVSLEQFF
TGTGCCAGCAGCTTTGTCTCACTTGAGCAGTTCTTC
>.|TRBV4-3|TRBJ2-1|TRBD2
CASSQESRRGLAGGNEQFF
TGCGCCAGCAGCCAAGAGAGCCGGCGTGGACTAGCGGGAGGCAATGAGCAGTTCTTC
>.|TRBV12-3/TRBV12-4|TRBJ1-1|.
CATIGRGTEAFF
TGTGCCACTATAGGGAGGGGGACTGAAGCTTTCTTT